This TCR beta chain was found in a study of blood T cell repertoires in COVID-19. Sequenced by immunoSEQ multiplex PCR; TCRdb stores in-frame clones only, minus some. The table has 150,000 or so clones, roughly 80% seen once. V gave up 2 bases and J gave up 4 bases; unmatched junction bases: 6. Per the germline V gene, CDR1 is SGHDT and CDR2 is YYEEEE. The CDR3 contains 15 residues. The clonotype originates from a woman aged 60 to 75 who had recovered from COVID-19. The chain has TRBV5-6 and TRBJ1-2; TRBD1 aligns across 9 bases. Sequencing was done on a sample of PBMCs or T cells enriched from blood (not recorded which). The CDR3 DNA is TGTGCCAGCAGCTTACGGGACAGGGAGGCCTATGGCTACACCTTC. Its translation: CASSLRDREAYGYTF.